This record concerns one T cell receptor beta chain sequence. The antigen is undetermined. The PCR had 60 Vbeta and 13 Jbeta primers. The data were produced by immunoSEQ multiplex PCR, yet TCRdb's version contains in-frame clones alone and is incomplete. The top ten clones hold 9% to 13% of a sample with about 70,000 clones, 80% to 90% of them seen once. V gave up 5 bases and J gave up 1 base, with 11 bases separating them. The germline V gene has CDR1 SQVTM and CDR2 ANQGSEA. The CDR3 sequence is 13 residues long. These data belong to a study of cytomegalovirus exposure and HLA in healthy donors. Findings and limits, study-wide: The majority of TCR sequences were rare, yet some public TCRs appeared in many donors. Common viral pathogens (according to a later analysis) appeared linked to several of the most significant clusters.

Sequencing was done on a sample of PBMCs. V gene TRBV29-1 combines with J gene TRBJ1-1, with a tentative D call TRBD1 (5 bases). The sequence derives from a woman aged 25 to 39 in good health and CMV-seropositive. The CDR3 nucleotides read TGCAGCGTTTATACAGGTCCGAACACTGAAGCTTTCTTT. Translated: CSVYTGPNTEAFF. The entire variable domain, with the rest obtained from reference TRBV29-1 and TRBJ1-1, is as follows: SAVISQKPSRDICQRGTSLTIQCQVDSQVTMMFWYRQQPGQSLTLIATANQGSEATYESGFVIDKFPISRPNLTFSTLTVSNMSPEDSSIYLCSVYTGPNTEAFFGQGTRLTVV.